What follows is one TCR beta chain and its context. The antigen is not known. The sample comes from a study of blood T cells in healthy people across ages. Whole-study results and caveats: The study found more naive CD4+ cells and higher diversity in long-lived than aged donors. Since the PBMCs were unsorted, naive and antigen-experienced cells could not be conclusively compared. Diversity was estimated from one million T cells, and these estimates were considered underestimates. Changes seen in expanded clonotypes were possibly confounded by donor CMV status left unknown.

A second about 7 to 11 cycle PCR used barcoded and J-beta primers. TCRdb reprocessed the 5' RACE reads with MiXCR, giving one entry per CDR3 protein. The sample holds 1 million or so distinct CDR3 sequences; 40% to 50% are singletons and the top ten take approximately 20%. Sequencing was done on a sample of blood. The source of this sequence is an older woman in good health.

The CDR3 loop reads CASSQDNSLFDEQYF. DNA of the CDR3: TGTGCCAGCAGCCAAGATAACTCTCTCTTCGATGAGCAGTACTTC. This chain joins TRBV4-2 and TRBJ2-5; unclear D gene. The CDR3 totals 15 residues. Per germline, CDR1 LGHNA and CDR2 YNFKEQ. The germline V and J ends were trimmed by 0 bases and 11 bases, with 19 bases remaining between them.